Given below is one T cell receptor (beta chain) in context. There are many counts of this clonotype. It lacks a known antigen. Base qualities were left out, and no much larger clone turns up one base away. This specimen comes from a study of CD8 T cells in ankylosing spondylitis (dated by TCRdb to 2016 to 2017). Concerning the study at large: T cell receptor beta repertoires were profiled in healthy donors and ankylosing spondylitis patients so that disease-linked TCR variants could be found. The full study cohort comprised about 23 ankylosing spondylitis patients and roughly 100 healthy donors. Samples of peripheral blood were taken, and for ankylosing spondylitis patients, synovial fluid was collected as well.

Points the paper makes about the study in general: Some motif variants had previously been reported in the synovial fluid and blood of reactive arthritis patients, which suggests shared mechanisms of disease initiation. The disease-linked clones were reported to be significantly enriched in matched synovial fluid samples from ankylosing spondylitis patients. A TCR beta motif of several highly homologous amino acid variants appeared characteristic of blood from ankylosing spondylitis patients. A CD8+ phenotype was shown by the disease-linked clones, which were found at relatively low frequencies in peripheral blood.

TCRdb records Illumina HiSeq 2500 as the sequencer. Quantitative 5'-RACE with molecular barcodes was used to prepare TCR beta libraries. The authors processed their data as follows. Disease-linked TCR variants were identified with a new computational method built on a probabilistic model of VDJ rearrangement. TCRdb applied fastp at Q25 and MiXCR to the public reads, then kept only in-frame beta chains. Every entry covers one CDR3 protein and lists the most common genes and DNA from its rows. TCRdb, not the original authors, processed these V and J calls. The sample table contains over 150,000 distinct CDR3 sequences; only one count was recorded for roughly 18% of them. The ten largest clones add up to around 4.1% of the sample. This TCR derives from a male donor under 35 with ankylosing spondylitis or in good health (not recorded which). Donor details come from another sample of the same person, matched by shared clones. The specimen was blood, either unsorted or a sorted T cell fraction (not recorded which).

The DNA sequence follows: TGTGCCAGCAGCCCCTTCGGGACTAGCGGGACGCCTGAGCAGTTCTTC. Its protein reads: CASSPFGTSGTPEQFF. The sequence joins TRBV5-6 to TRBJ2-1; 13 junctional bases match TRBD2. Via the germline V gene, CDR1 is SGHDT and CDR2 YYEEEE. CDR3 length: 16 amino acids, cysteine to phenylalanine. CDR3 DNA is the only sequence kept; it has 48 bases, read in frame from the first base. The germline V and J ends show losses of 4 bases and 9 bases respectively, and no gene match explains 10 bases of the junction.